This TCR beta chain was documented in a study of blood T cell repertoires in COVID-19. Overall study context: The origin of the acute and convalescent COVID-19 samples was the United States, Italy and Spain. Sources were T cells, B-cell-depleted T cells, or PBMCs; the material itself was cDNA or gDNA.

Germline CDR1 is SGHTA and CDR2 is FQGNSA. This CDR3 comprises 14 residues. Trimming at V came to 5 bases and at J to 4 bases, leaving 2 bases not matched to a gene. Original methodology: It was from reference gene primer amplification that nucleated cell counts were estimated. Repertoires were generated with immunoSEQ multiplex PCR, while TCRdb's copy carries only in-frame clones and drops some. That table furnishes V, J and clone size, whereas the DNA furnished D and trimming. The sample lists 50,000 to 65,000 clones; approximately 86% were seen once. The gene calls are TRBV7-2 and TRBJ2-1, with 10 bases identical to TRBD2. Specimen: peripheral blood. The TCR comes from a man aged 55 to 70 with acute or convalescent COVID-19. CDR3 in DNA: TGTGCCAGCAGCCTTAGCGGGGGGTACAATGAGCAGTTCTTC. It encodes CASSLSGGYNEQFF.